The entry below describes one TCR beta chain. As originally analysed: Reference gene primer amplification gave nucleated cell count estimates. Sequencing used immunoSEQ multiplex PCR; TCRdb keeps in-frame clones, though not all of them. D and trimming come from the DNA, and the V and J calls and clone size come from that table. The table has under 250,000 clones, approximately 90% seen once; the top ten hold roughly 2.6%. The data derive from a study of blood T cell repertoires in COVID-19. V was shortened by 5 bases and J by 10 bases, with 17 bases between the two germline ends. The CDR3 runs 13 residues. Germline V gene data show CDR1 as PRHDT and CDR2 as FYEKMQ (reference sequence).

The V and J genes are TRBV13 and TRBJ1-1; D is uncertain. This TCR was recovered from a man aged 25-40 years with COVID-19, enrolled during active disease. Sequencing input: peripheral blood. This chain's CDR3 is CASSPSLRGAAFF. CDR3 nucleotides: TGTGCCAGCAGCCCCTCCCTCCGGGGAGCAGCTTTCTTT.